This passage covers 10 T cell receptor beta chains from one sample sequenced in a study of radiotherapy plus CTLA-4 blockade in lung cancer. Generated by immunoSEQ multiplex PCR, the TCRdb table keeps only in-frame clones and is missing some. The table shows some 73,000 clones, with about 79% occurring only once. The input for sequencing was peripheral blood, taken from a patient treated with radiotherapy plus ipilimumab. Receptors were obtained from a human donor with non-small cell lung cancer whose response to radiotherapy plus ipilimumab could not be evaluated. Some clones in this sample may be carry-over from other donors' samples.

The CDR3 sequence: CASSTWGAKDTQYF. CDR3 DNA sequence: TGCGCCAGCTCCACCTGGGGCGCTAAGGATACGCAGTATTTT. This chain links TRBV4-1 with TRBJ2-3; tentative D call: TRBD1 (5 bases). This CDR3 spans 14 amino acids. V lost 8 bases to trimming and J lost 6 bases, with 18 bases between them. In germline, CDR1 is MGHRA, CDR2 YSYEKL.

The sample holds a few counts of this clone. This chain links TRBV9 with TRBJ2-7, with 7 bases that match TRBD1. V lost 5 bases to trimming and J lost 4 bases; unmatched junction nucleotides: 3. The CDR3 spans 12 residues. Germline V gives CDR1 SGDLS, CDR2 YYNGEE. This chain's CDR3 is CASSTDRYEQYF. The CDR3 DNA reads TGTGCCAGCAGTACGGACAGGTACGAGCAGTACTTC.

The V and J genes are TRBV27 and TRBJ2-3, with D maybe TRBD2 (7 bases). The CDR3 covers 15 residues. Germline assignment: CDR1 MNHEY and CDR2 SMNVEV (reference sequence). Trimming took off 4 bases at V and 6 bases at J, with 17 bases between the two ends. CDR3 DNA: TGTGCCAGCAGTTGGTGGCGGGGGCTGGGGGATACGCAGTATTTT. Encoded protein: CASSWWRGLGDTQYF.

The chain links TRBV2 to TRBJ2-2, with a weak D call TRBD2 (7 bases). Germline V gene lookup returns CDR1 SNHLY and CDR2 FYNNEI. Trimming left V 7 bases short and J 4 bases short, with 13 bases between. This CDR3 has 14 residues. DNA of the CDR3: TGTGCCAGCACCGGGGGGCGGATCACCGGGGAGCTGTTTTTT. It is translated as CASTGGRITGELFF.

The chain uses TRBV15 and TRBJ2-3, with 7 positions matching TRBD2. V dropped 5 bases and J dropped 2; count of bases not matched to a gene: 10. Germline V gene lookup returns CDR1 LNHNV and CDR2 YYDKDF (reference sequence). There are 16 residues in the CDR3. The CDR3 spells CATSVKRGEYTDTQYF. The CDR3 DNA reads as TGTGCCACCAGCGTGAAGCGGGGAGAATACACAGATACGCAGTATTTT. The full variable domain, in which reference TRBV15 and TRBJ2-3 provide the parts outside the CDR3, is DAMVIQNPRYQVTQFGKPVTLSCSQTLNHNVMYWYQQKSSQAPKLLFHYYDKDFNNEADTPDNFQSRRPNTSFCFLDIRSPGLGDTAMYLCATSVKRGEYTDTQYFGPGTRLTVL.

This clone was detected a few times. The chain combines TRBV14 with TRBJ2-5; 9 bases align to TRBD1. Germline V gene sequence: CDR1 SGHDN, CDR2 FVKESK. Unmatched junction bases numbered 3, after V lost 0 bases and J lost 4 bases. This CDR3 region has 15 residues. The CDR3 protein is CASSQDGTGRETQYF. The CDR3, as DNA: TGTGCCAGCAGCCAAGACGGGACAGGGCGAGAGACCCAGTACTTC.

This clone is a singleton in its sample. The V gene is TRBV4-2, the J gene TRBJ1-2; D is possibly TRBD1 (6 bases). The CDR3 consists of 14 residues. Between the trimmed V and J ends, which lost 4 bases and 0 bases, there was a span of 9 bases. Germline V gene sequence: CDR1 LGHNA, CDR2 YNFKEQ. The DNA for the CDR3 is TGTGCCAGCAGCCGGGAGGGGGCTAACTATGGCTACACCTTC. It is translated as CASSREGANYGYTF.

The chain uses TRBV28 and TRBJ1-6, with D unclear. CDR3 length: 15 amino acids. Per the germline V gene, CDR1 is MDHEN and CDR2 is SYDVKM. The V end was cut by 6 bases, the J end by 0 bases, with 9 bases between. CDR3 sequence (DNA): TGTGCCAGCAGCACCGGGAGCTCCTATAATTCACCCCTCCACTTT. As protein: CASSTGSSYNSPLHF.

The V call is TRBV14, the J call TRBJ1-4; D remains unclear. The CDR3 extends over 16 amino acids. From germline, CDR1 is SGHDN and CDR2 FVKESK. V gave up 0 bases and J gave up 2 bases, with 10 bases separating them. CDR3 loop: CASSQEIGGTNEKLFF. The CDR3 bases are TGTGCCAGCAGCCAAGAAATTGGCGGGACTAATGAAAAACTGTTTTTT.

V gene TRBV6-5 combines with J gene TRBJ1-5; 7 bases map to TRBD1. Unmatched junction bases numbered 9, after V lost 10 bases and J lost 3 bases. From germline, CDR1 is MNHEY and CDR2 SVGAGI. The CDR3 is made up of 14 amino acids. CDR3 sequence: CATRPGQYNQPQHF. The CDR3 DNA sequence: TGTGCCACCCGCCCGGGACAGTACAATCAGCCCCAGCATTTT.